The T cell receptor beta chain under discussion was sequenced for a study of CD8+ T cells in alopecia areata. Reverse transcribed after extraction, RNA yielded cDNA as the sequencing template. TCRdb's copy holds only in-frame clones and misses some; the assay was immunoSEQ multiplex PCR. This table has about 190,000 clones, 45% to 75% appearing once. CDR1 and CDR2 from the germline V gene are SNHLY and FYNNEI. The CDR3 totals 13 residues. Trimming pared 8 bases from V and 3 bases from J, leaving 13 bases between. The sample's treatment: oral pan-JAK inhibitor, 5-10 mg twice daily. CD4+ and CD8+ T cells were sorted from PBMCs stained for CD3, CD4 and CD8.

The chain couples TRBV2 to TRBJ1-1, with D possibly TRBD1 on 6 matching bases. This sample comprised CD4+ T cells sorted from blood, obtained at week 4, from a patient treated with tofacitinib. The receptor comes from a human donor with alopecia areata. CDR3 DNA: TGTGCCAGCGGAGCGTCAGGGGACACTGAAGCTTTCTTT. Its translation is CASGASGDTEAFF.